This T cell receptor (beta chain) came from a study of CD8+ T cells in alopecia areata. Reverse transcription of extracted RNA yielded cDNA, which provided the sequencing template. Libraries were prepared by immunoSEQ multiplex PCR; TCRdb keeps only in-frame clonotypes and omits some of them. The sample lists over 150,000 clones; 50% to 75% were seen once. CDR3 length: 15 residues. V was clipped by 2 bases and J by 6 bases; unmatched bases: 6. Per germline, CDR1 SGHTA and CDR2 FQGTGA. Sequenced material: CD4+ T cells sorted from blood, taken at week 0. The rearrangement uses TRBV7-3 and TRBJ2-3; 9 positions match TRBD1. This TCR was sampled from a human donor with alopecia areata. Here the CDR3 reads CASSLGYGTGDTQYF. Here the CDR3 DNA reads TGTGCCAGCAGCTTAGGGTACGGGACAGGGGATACGCAGTATTTT.